This T cell receptor (beta chain) comes out of a study of blood T cell repertoires in COVID-19 (TCRdb year 2020). Study-level background: The collaborator samples originated in the United States, Italy and Spain and spanned the acute and convalescent phases of COVID-19. The prospective study material was composed of cDNA or gDNA derived from T cells, B-cell-depleted T cells, or PBMCs. Nearly every sample came with metadata listing a de-identified subject ID, COVID-19 status, age in years and sex. HLA class I and class II types, where available, came from metadata supplied by the sample provider rather than from assay-based typing. The samples were drawn from two sources: the first 160 participants of the ongoing ImmuneRACE study, and over 1,000 subjects contributed by 6 global collaborators. The repertoires were released in a freely available public database meant as a resource for research on the immune response to SARS-CoV-2. Subjects who had been exposed to COVID-19, were actively infected with it, or had recovered from it provided the deeply sampled blood TCRbeta repertoires that made up the dataset. On the study overall, not on this receptor specifically: Clinical and demographic metadata were provided uncurated, with the amount varying by source and participant.

In this sample, this clone turned up once. This clone's antigen is unknown. The input lacks base qualities; no much larger clone sits a single base away. The CDR1 and CDR2 encoded by the germline V gene are ENHRY and SYGVKD. V and J lose 10 bases and 5 bases, and a span of 17 bases separates them. The CDR3 has 13 amino acids, counting the end cysteine and phenylalanine. CDR3 DNA only is kept here, 39 bases in frame from base 1. TCRbeta CDR3 regions were amplified from genomic DNA by means of the immunoSEQ Assay, a bias-controlled multiplex PCR. The original methods were these. The number of nucleated cells in each sample was estimated from the amplification of reference gene primers within the assay. Sequence reads were collapsed and filtered to measure the absolute abundance of every unique TCRbeta CDR3 rearrangement. For each sample, productive Simpson clonality was calculated by taking the square root of Simpson's diversity index across productive rearrangements. In TCRdb, the immuneACCESS table is reduced to in-frame sequences with V and J assigned. These tables do not hold every clone; where another copy was compared, an unresolved V gene accounts for under half, and the others remain unexplained. Clone size and V and J calls were adopted from that table, with D and trimming inferred from the DNA. This sample lists about 150,000 clones; roughly 90% were detected once. Under 3% of the sample goes to the ten largest clones.

One collaborating source in Seattle enrolled patients during active infection and followed them longitudinally through the course of disease. Whole blood was collected in K2EDTA tubes by collaborating institutions according to the institutions' own protocols. Collaborator samples were shipped for TCRbeta analysis as frozen whole blood, isolated PBMCs, or DNA extracted from either sample type. What was sequenced was peripheral blood. The rearranged chain carries TRBV10-3 and TRBJ1-1; the D gene lacks a confident call. The TCR originated in a human donor with COVID-19, enrolled during active disease. The donor label of this sample is uncertain. The CDR3 has the sequence CASVRAAGTEAFF. In nucleotide form, the sequence is TGTGCCAGCGTCCGGGCCGCGGGGACTGAAGCTTTCTTT.